This T cell receptor beta chain was sequenced during a study of cytomegalovirus exposure and HLA in healthy donors (TCRdb year 2017). About the full investigation: According to an earlier analysis of 550 to 750 of the donors, about 180 million T cells yielded 117 million unique TCR beta sequences and 276 Gb of sequence data. Across under 500 genotyped donors of the cohort, an average of 235,054 unique TCR beta nucleotide sequences per donor were sequenced, and roughly 18% of those sequences were non-productive. The T cell repertoires of 700 or so subjects were profiled by immunosequencing and related to cytomegalovirus serostatus. To study patterns of TCR occurrence, a later analysis re-analyzed previously published TCR beta repertoires from several hundred donors and added high-resolution HLA genotyping. Both class I and class II loci were covered by HLA typing, at four-digit resolution. Along with the roughly 610-subject first cohort, a separate validation cohort of over 90 different subjects was used. Typing coverage varied by locus: roughly 620-640 donors for A, B, C, DRB1 and DQB1; approximately 500 for DQA1; about 600 for DPA1; around 490 for DPB1. An earlier analysis of 500 to 650 of the donors applied high-throughput TCR beta sequencing to assess whether each TCR beta V gene segment acted as functional or pseudogenic. A handful of DR-DQ haplotypes were handled as single units for association and clustering because linkage in the cohort was strong. The study aimed to test whether cataloging public T cell receptors could reveal signatures of past pathogen exposure. Every repertoire in the discovery cohort had been generated on one and the same sequencing platform. Rather than drawing on any new phenotypic data, the later analysis identified candidate immune exposures from TCR beta sequences and the way those sequences occurred across donors. Donor age, sex, ethnicity and CMV serostatus were collected together with the repertoire data. Roughly 310 gigabases of sequencing data and approximately 84 million unique TCR sequences were included in an early release covering several hundred HLA-typed donors. A later genetic analysis used genome-wide SNP genotypes for about 55% of the 666 donors, treating that subset as a discovery cohort. To predict cytomegalovirus infection status, the study brought together high-throughput TCR immunosequencing, statistical association of individual TCRs with disease status, and machine learning. Among the roughly 400 genotyped donors, around 81% belonged to the genetic ancestry cluster associated with self-reported Caucasian donors. What the authors observed across the whole study: Compared with the roughly 600-donor mean, donors in an Asian-associated ancestry cluster had fewer N-insertions in productive TCRs, according to a later genetic analysis. The authors suggested that the approach could potentially be extended to other disease states and immunological phenotypes. While some public TCRs were present in many individuals, most TCR sequences turned up only very rarely across donors. According to a later analysis, most CMV-associated TCR beta chains appeared to be HLA-restricted, and the HLA associations seemed to be driven largely by CMV exposure. A later analysis associated 15,000 to 20,000 TCR beta sequences with specific HLA alleles at a false discovery rate of 0.05. According to a later analysis, parvovirus B19, influenza, CMV and Epstein-Barr virus appeared linked to several top co-occurrence clusters. The only immune exposure information available for the cohort was CMV serostatus. Some IMGT-functional V segments, including TRBV6-2 and TRBV6-3, could not be distinguished by the 87-base-pair reads and were therefore excluded. In a later analysis, HLA-associated TCR beta chains were found to be more clonally expanded and to have lower generation probabilities than equally common non-associated chains. Linkage disequilibrium might explain the correlated functional status among segregating V segments, but an unknown experimental factor could not be ruled out. The cohort was sequenced for TCR beta chains only, and without alpha or paired-chain data the features that could be detected were limited. A further reported finding was that TCR beta sequences accurately predicted the HLA-A and HLA-B alleles for most subjects in the first cohort. Sequencing depth was assumed to be roughly uniform across donors in the presence/absence analyses, though that assumption may not hold. An earlier analysis of several hundred of the donors showed that most TCR beta V segments appeared in productive rearrangements either about 87% or about 30% of the time, which broadly matched IMGT annotations. The classifier was reported to diagnose cytomegalovirus status with high specificity and sensitivity in both the original and validation cohorts. Because HLA typing was unavailable for some donors at each locus, only the typed subset was used in association tests. Assigning TCR associations to individual alleles was difficult when HLA alleles, especially DR and DQ, strongly co-occurred. Because counts were too low, 15 to 20 rarely observed V segments, including chromosome 9 orphons, were left out of the earlier analysis of 587 of the donors. The study listed 150 to 200 TCR beta chains as associated with cytomegalovirus. A later genetic analysis associated a missense DCLRE1C variant with V-gene and J-gene trimming of TCR beta chains, and an independent cohort replicated the association. In vitro tests confirmed that a few of the cytomegalovirus-associated TCR beta chains recognize cytomegalovirus antigens. A cluster of highly shared sequence variants was judged likely to be a technical artifact of the sequencing pipeline. In a later analysis, TCR association rates were found to vary across HLA loci, with the most associated TCRs seen for DRB1 alleles and the fewest for HLA-C alleles.

The cohort consisted of 600 to 750 healthy bone marrow donors. Cohort members were all nominally healthy when sampled, although unrecorded immune exposures were likely present. The donor was CMV seronegative and was included in the group of several hundred seronegative cohort members. A peripheral blood sample was collected from each donor, and TCR beta sequencing was performed on peripheral blood mononuclear cells. Genomic DNA extraction from the blood cell samples was performed with the Qiagen DNeasy Blood Extraction Kit. Library preparation employed the immunoSEQ multiplex PCR assay. The multiplex PCR relied on a mix of 60 forward primers for TCR Vbeta segments and 13 reverse primers for TCR Jbeta segments. Amplification of the CDR3 region of rearranged TCR beta genes was performed with a multiplex PCR assay on genomic DNA. On the Illumina HiSeq System, the amplified TCR beta libraries were sequenced as 87-base-pair reads. Under the source paper's analysis protocol: In a later analysis, tens of millions of unique TCR beta chains were counted across the 650 to 700 repertoires, and approximately 11 million of these chains were shared by at least two donors. Raw reads were error-corrected and collapsed into unique sequences by a nearest-neighbor algorithm in which closely related sequences were merged to remove PCR and sequencing errors. V, D and J gene segments were assigned by aligning CDR3 sequences to IMGT reference sequences. For a sequence to be retained, a match of at least six nucleotides to both a V gene segment and a J gene segment was required. A rearrangement counted as productive if the CDR3 had no stop codons and remained in frame with V and J, and every other rearrangement counted as non-productive. CDR3 was defined by IMGT convention, running from the second conserved V-encoded cysteine to the conserved J-encoded phenylalanine. The earlier analysis of about 500 of the donors excluded sequences that lacked an unambiguous match to a single V gene segment. An earlier analysis of approximately 590 of the donors classified V segments as functional when productive rearrangements were above 56.7% and as segregating when the standard deviation between donors was above 5%. A statistical classification framework was built for diagnosing cytomegalovirus status from the catalog of TCR beta chain sequences. V and J gene assignment, in a later analysis, came from comparing TCR nucleotide sequences with IMGT/GENE-DB human TR gene sequences. The TCRdist pipeline was used in a later analysis to assign CDR3 sequences and most-parsimonious VDJ recombination scenarios. In a later analysis, every TCR beta chain was defined by the combination of its CDR3 amino acid sequence and its V-gene family, and reads without a unique V-gene family were dropped. In a later analysis, approximately 640 highly shared, low-generation-probability nucleotide sequences were removed to address suspected cross-contamination and a sequencing artifact. For each public chain, a later analysis derived a clonal expansion index from normalized ranks of inferred template counts within each repertoire. A later analysis computed generation probabilities with a VDJ recombination model fitted to out-of-frame rearrangements, and checked the results against IGoR. In a later analysis, hypergeometric tests were used to score TCR-TCR, TCR-HLA and TCR-CMV co-occurrence, with a repertoire-size bias correction applied to TCR pairs. To estimate false discovery rates, a later analysis permuted the HLA or CMV assignments 20 times. In a later analysis, co-occurring TCRs were grouped using DBSCAN, with TCRdist sequence similarity added in when clustering inside HLA-allele-positive subsets. For co-occurrence clustering, repertoires with fewer than 30,000 or more than 120,000 public chains were excluded, along with roughly five repertoires with anomalous nucleotide sharing. Imported from immuneACCESS, the table was reduced by TCRdb to in-frame sequences with V and J called. These copies leave out some clones; in studies compared against another copy, an unresolved V gene accounts for under half, and the cause of the remainder is not known. That table gives V, J and clone size, and the DNA gave D and trimming. For this sample the table gives some 100,000 clones, of which less than 85% were detected only once. Jointly, the top ten make up 2.1% of the sample.

The CDR3 sequence holds 14 residues, the cysteine and phenylalanine included. The DNA shown is the 42-base CDR3, in frame from base 1. Compared with germline, V lacks 2 bases and J lacks 3 bases; bases without a gene match: 4. CDR1 and CDR2, per the germline V gene, are SGDLS and YYNGEE. Comments on this clone: No cognate antigen has been identified for it. No much larger clonotype is one base removed from it; base qualities were not supplied.

The clonotype comes from a man aged 18 to 30 in good health and CMV-seronegative. Specimen: PBMCs. The sequence joins TRBV9 to TRBJ1-1; TRBD1 aligns with 7 central bases. The DNA sequence is TGTGCCAGCAGCGTGGGACAGACGGACACTGAAGCTTTCTTT. This sequence encodes CASSVGQTDTEAFF.